A selection of T cell receptor beta chains follows, all from one sample in a study of cytomegalovirus exposure and HLA in healthy donors. Method: immunoSEQ multiplex PCR; TCRdb's copy keeps in-frame clones and lacks some. Here the sample spans about 200,000 clones, around 80% being singletons. Sequencing used PBMCs. The receptors stem from a man aged 30 to 39 in good health and CMV-seronegative. Both conserved end residues are part of each CDR3. The order of the fields is D gene, J gene, clone size, V gene, CDR3 protein, CDR3 DNA. A D gene is named only where the DNA matches it firmly. Clone size is stated in some rows and not others, as once, few, many or a class when expanded.

d_call: TRBD1; j_call: TRBJ1-5; clone_size: -; v_call: TRBV18; cdr3_aa: CASSPGDRSNQPQHF; cdr3_nt: TGTGCCAGCTCACCCGGGGACAGGAGCAATCAGCCCCAGCATTTT
d_call: TRBD2; j_call: TRBJ2-3; clone_size: -; v_call: TRBV10-3; cdr3_aa: CAIKYGTSGGSGTDTQYF; cdr3_nt: TGTGCCATCAAATATGGGACTAGCGGGGGTAGTGGGACAGATACGCAGTATTTT
d_call: -; j_call: TRBJ1-1; clone_size: -; v_call: TRBV5-8; cdr3_aa: CASSLRGGTEAFF; cdr3_nt: TGTGCCAGCAGCCTACGAGGGGGCACTGAAGCTTTCTTT
d_call: TRBD1; j_call: TRBJ2-2; clone_size: -; v_call: TRBV11-3; cdr3_aa: CASSSNRGPSTGELFF; cdr3_nt: TGTGCCAGCAGCTCTAACAGGGGGCCATCTACCGGGGAGCTGTTTTTT
d_call: TRBD2; j_call: TRBJ2-3; clone_size: few; v_call: TRBV7-7; cdr3_aa: CASSLGGPGLVGDTQYF; cdr3_nt: TGTGCTAGCAGCTTAGGGGGACCGGGACTAGTGGGTGATACGCAGTATTTT
d_call: -; j_call: TRBJ1-1; clone_size: -; v_call: TRBV7-3; cdr3_aa: CASSLRRQAGGPEAFF; cdr3_nt: TGTGCCAGCAGCTTACGGCGTCAGGCCGGGGGACCTGAAGCTTTCTTT
d_call: -; j_call: TRBJ2-5; clone_size: -; v_call: TRBV18; cdr3_aa: CASSPSETQYF; cdr3_nt: TGTGCCAGCTCACCGTCGGAGACCCAGTACTTC
d_call: TRBD1; j_call: TRBJ2-7; clone_size: few; v_call: TRBV7-8; cdr3_aa: CASSSTPGTGTLYEQYF; cdr3_nt: TGTGCCAGCAGCTCCACACCCGGGACAGGGACCCTCTACGAGCAGTACTTC
d_call: TRBD2; j_call: TRBJ2-3; clone_size: -; v_call: TRBV5-4; cdr3_aa: CATRGGGSTDTQYF; cdr3_nt: TGTGCCACGAGGGGCGGGGGAAGCACAGATACGCAGTATTTT
d_call: -; j_call: TRBJ2-3; clone_size: -; v_call: TRBV4-3; cdr3_aa: CASSQDFLTASTDTQYF; cdr3_nt: TGCGCCAGCAGCCAAGATTTCCTGACAGCTAGCACAGATACGCAGTATTTT
d_call: TRBD1; j_call: TRBJ1-6; clone_size: few; v_call: TRBV7-8; cdr3_aa: CASSLKAVTGGVWNSPLHF; cdr3_nt: TGTGCCAGCAGCTTAAAGGCGGTTACAGGGGGGGTGTGGAATTCACCCCTCCACTTT
d_call: -; j_call: TRBJ1-2; clone_size: -; v_call: TRBV19; cdr3_aa: CASSIGVAYGYTF; cdr3_nt: TGTGCCAGTAGTATCGGGGTCGCTTATGGCTACACCTTC
d_call: -; j_call: TRBJ2-3; clone_size: -; v_call: TRBV7-9; cdr3_aa: CASSLNTANTDTQYF; cdr3_nt: TGTGCCAGCAGCTTAAACACAGCCAACACAGATACGCAGTATTTT
d_call: TRBD2; j_call: TRBJ2-3; clone_size: -; v_call: TRBV9; cdr3_aa: CASSFSGTSGGGRDTQYF; cdr3_nt: TGTGCCAGCAGCTTCTCCGGGACTAGCGGGGGGGGGAGAGATACGCAGTATTTT
d_call: TRBD1; j_call: TRBJ2-5; clone_size: -; v_call: TRBV9; cdr3_aa: CASSARTGIQETQYF; cdr3_nt: TGTGCCAGCAGCGCCCGGACAGGGATCCAAGAGACCCAGTACTTC
d_call: TRBD1; j_call: TRBJ1-3; clone_size: few; v_call: TRBV6-1; cdr3_aa: CASSGKPPGQLTISGNTIYF; cdr3_nt: TGTGCCAGCAGTGGAAAACCTCCGGGACAGCTTACTATCTCTGGAAACACCATATATTTT
d_call: -; j_call: TRBJ1-5; clone_size: -; v_call: TRBV28; cdr3_aa: CASSFMGSSNQPQHF; cdr3_nt: TGTGCCAGCAGTTTTATGGGCAGTAGCAATCAGCCCCAGCATTTT
d_call: -; j_call: TRBJ2-7; clone_size: -; v_call: TRBV5-1; cdr3_aa: CASRLTASSYEQYF; cdr3_nt: TGCGCCAGCAGATTGACAGCCTCTTCCTACGAGCAGTACTTC
d_call: TRBD1; j_call: TRBJ2-7; clone_size: -; v_call: TRBV4-2; cdr3_aa: CASSQTGTGIHEQYF; cdr3_nt: TGTGCCAGCAGCCAAACCGGGACAGGGATCCACGAGCAGTACTTC
d_call: -; j_call: TRBJ2-7; clone_size: once; v_call: TRBV6-1; cdr3_aa: CASSELSTVGTSPYEQYF; cdr3_nt: TGTGCCAGCAGTGAACTCTCCACTGTGGGGACATCGCCCTACGAGCAGTACTTC
d_call: TRBD1; j_call: TRBJ2-1; clone_size: few; v_call: TRBV9; cdr3_aa: CASSAWTGGSYNEQFF; cdr3_nt: TGTGCCAGCAGCGCTTGGACAGGGGGCTCCTACAATGAGCAGTTCTTC
d_call: TRBD2; j_call: TRBJ2-5; clone_size: -; v_call: TRBV28; cdr3_aa: CASSLPAPGGETQYF; cdr3_nt: TGTGCCAGCAGTTTGCCTGCCCCGGGGGGAGAGACCCAGTACTTC
d_call: -; j_call: TRBJ1-2; clone_size: -; v_call: TRBV6-1; cdr3_aa: CASSENSNYGYTF; cdr3_nt: TGTGCCAGCAGTGAAAACAGTAACTATGGCTACACCTTC
d_call: -; j_call: TRBJ1-3; clone_size: once; v_call: TRBV15; cdr3_aa: CATSRATGIGGNTIYF; cdr3_nt: TGTGCCACCAGCAGAGCGACAGGTATAGGGGGAAACACCATATATTTT
d_call: TRBD1; j_call: TRBJ1-4; clone_size: -; v_call: TRBV28; cdr3_aa: CASSLPEGAGEKLFF; cdr3_nt: TGTGCCAGCAGTTTACCGGAGGGGGCAGGGGAAAAACTGTTTTTT
d_call: -; j_call: TRBJ1-4; clone_size: few; v_call: TRBV19; cdr3_aa: CASRVRSTNEKLFF; cdr3_nt: TGTGCCAGTAGAGTCAGATCAACTAATGAAAAACTGTTTTTT
d_call: -; j_call: TRBJ1-1; clone_size: -; v_call: TRBV6-6; cdr3_aa: CASSYLTGNTEAFF; cdr3_nt: TGTGCCAGCAGTTACCTCACGGGGAACACTGAAGCTTTCTTT
d_call: -; j_call: TRBJ1-2; clone_size: -; v_call: TRBV28; cdr3_aa: CASSLGQGGGGYTF; cdr3_nt: TGTGCCAGCAGTTTGGGGCAGGGAGGTGGTGGCTACACCTTC
d_call: TRBD1; j_call: TRBJ2-2; clone_size: -; v_call: TRBV7-7; cdr3_aa: CASSRGFAGGNTGELFF; cdr3_nt: TGTGCTAGCAGCCGAGGGTTCGCAGGGGGGAACACCGGGGAGCTGTTTTTT
d_call: -; j_call: TRBJ2-7; clone_size: -; v_call: TRBV9; cdr3_aa: CASSVGGAPYHEQYF; cdr3_nt: TGTGCCAGCAGCGTAGGAGGCGCTCCCTACCACGAGCAGTACTTC
d_call: TRBD2; j_call: TRBJ2-3; clone_size: -; v_call: TRBV2; cdr3_aa: CASREGLAGGLAWVAQYF; cdr3_nt: TGTGCCAGCAGAGAGGGACTAGCGGGGGGGCTGGCCTGGGTTGCGCAGTATTTT
d_call: TRBD1; j_call: TRBJ2-7; clone_size: -; v_call: TRBV5-6; cdr3_aa: CASSLEGQGRNEQYF; cdr3_nt: TGTGCCAGCAGCTTGGAGGGACAGGGGAGGAACGAGCAGTACTTC